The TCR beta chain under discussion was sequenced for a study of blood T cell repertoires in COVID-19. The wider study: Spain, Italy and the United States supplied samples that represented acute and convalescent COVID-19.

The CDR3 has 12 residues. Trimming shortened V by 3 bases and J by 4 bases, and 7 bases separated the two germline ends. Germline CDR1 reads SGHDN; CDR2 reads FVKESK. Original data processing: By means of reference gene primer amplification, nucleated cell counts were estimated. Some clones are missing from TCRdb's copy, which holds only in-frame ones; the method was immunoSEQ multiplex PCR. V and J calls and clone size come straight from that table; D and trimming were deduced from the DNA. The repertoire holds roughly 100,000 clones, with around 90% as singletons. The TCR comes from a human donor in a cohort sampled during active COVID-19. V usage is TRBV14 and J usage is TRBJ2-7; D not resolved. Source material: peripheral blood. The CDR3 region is CASSHGTYEQYF. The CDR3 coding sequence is TGTGCCAGCAGCCACGGTACTTACGAGCAGTACTTC. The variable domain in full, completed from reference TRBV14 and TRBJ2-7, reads EAGVTQFPSHSVIEKGQTVTLRCDPISGHDNLYWYRRVMGKEIKFLLHFVKESKQDESGMPNNRFLAERTGGTYSTLKVQPAELEDSGVYFCASSHGTYEQYFGPGTRLTVT.